There are a few counts of the clone carrying this T cell receptor (beta chain). The antigen is unknown. These data belong to a study of beta chain features in type 1 diabetes. Findings of the study overall: Shorter TCRB CDR3s, moderately but significantly so, were found in Type 1 diabetes patients in all four CD4+ subsets. In comparison with healthy donors, patients had naive, central memory and Treg TCRB repertoires that appeared more similar.

The isolated RNA, all of it, was reverse transcribed, so expressed TCRB transcripts were what got sequenced. TCRdb's table, derived via immunoSEQ multiplex PCR, lists solely in-frame clones and lacks some. In the table there are more than 300,000 clones, 9.3% of which are singletons. V dropped 5 bases and J dropped 7 bases, with 11 bases sitting between them. CDR3 length: 12 residues. Germline assignment: CDR1 WNHNN and CDR2 SYGVQD (reference sequence). The chain has TRBV10-1 and TRBJ2-5; D tentatively fits TRBD1 or TRBD2 (5 bases each). This TCR was recovered from a young man with type 1 diabetes. Sequenced: central memory CD4+ T cells from blood. CDR3 sequence reads: CASSPGQGTQYF. In DNA, the CDR3 is TGCGCCAGCAGTCCGGGGCAGGGGACCCAGTACTTC.